Below are 30 T cell receptor beta chains sequenced from a single sample in a study of control samples from healthy donors and cancer patients. Assay: immunoSEQ multiplex PCR; the TCRdb copy retains only in-frame clones and omits some. The table records 98,000 or so clones, 70% to 85% of them present only once. Sequenced: blood. All receptors come from a man younger than 35 in good health.

The chain is built from TRBV5-5 and TRBJ1-5; TRBD1 matches 7 bases. The CDR3 totals 15 residues. Germline V gene data show CDR1 as SGHKS and CDR2 as YYEKEE (reference sequence). After removal of 4 bases from V and 11 bases from J, the junction contained 15 bases not matched to a gene. CDR3 sequence reads: CASSRTVTGSAAQHF. CDR3 DNA sequence: TGTGCCAGCAGCCGAACTGTGACAGGGAGTGCAGCCCAGCATTTT. Looking up the rest from reference TRBV5-5 and TRBJ1-5 gives the full variable domain: DAGVTQSPTHLIKTRGQQVTLRCSPISGHKSVSWYQQVLGQGPQFIFQYYEKEERGRGNFPDRFSARQFPNYSSELNVNALLLGDSALYLCASSRTVTGSAAQHFGDGTRLSIL.

This clone has a handful of counts. This chain connects TRBV29-1 to TRBJ1-5, with 11 bases aligning to TRBD1. The CDR3 totals 15 residues. J gave up 4 bases and V 6 bases, and 8 bases lay outside the gene matches. CDR1 is SQVTM and CDR2 is ANQGSEA in the germline V gene. In DNA, the CDR3 is TGCAGCGTCTTCTCCGGGACAGGGGGGAATCAGCCCCAGCATTTT. Translation: CSVFSGTGGNQPQHF. Looking up the rest from reference TRBV29-1 and TRBJ1-5 gives the full variable domain: SAVISQKPSRDICQRGTSLTIQCQVDSQVTMMFWYRQQPGQSLTLIATANQGSEATYESGFVIDKFPISRPNLTFSTLTVSNMSPEDSSIYLCSVFSGTGGNQPQHFGDGTRLSIL.

V usage is TRBV6-5 and J usage is TRBJ2-1, with 11 bases lining up with TRBD2. The germline V gene has CDR1 MNHEY and CDR2 SVGAGI. The V gene end was trimmed by 0 bases and the J gene end by 8 bases; junction bases not matched to a gene: 6. The CDR3 is made up of 16 amino acids. This chain's CDR3 is CASSYSASGGRDEQFF. The CDR3 DNA reads TGTGCCAGCAGTTACTCGGCTAGCGGGGGGAGGGATGAGCAGTTCTTC.

The chain has TRBV4-3 and TRBJ1-1, with D possibly being TRBD1 (6 bases). V lost 1 base and J 1 base, leaving 10 bases between the germline ends. Germline values: CDR1 LGHNA, CDR2 YSLEER. CDR3 size: 15 residues. The CDR3 loop reads CASSQGATGNTEAFF. CDR3 nucleotide sequence: TGCGCCAGCAGCCAAGGCGCGACAGGGAACACTGAAGCTTTCTTT.

V and J are TRBV6-5 and TRBJ1-4, with unresolved D. The germline V gene encodes CDR1 MNHEY and CDR2 SVGAGI. Trimming stripped 5 bases from V and 4 bases from J, with 11 bases between. This CDR3 region has 14 residues. CDR3 loop: CASSRTVVNEKLFF. The CDR3 nucleotides are TGTGCCAGCAGTCGGACCGTCGTTAATGAAAAACTGTTTTTT.

V gene TRBV30 combines with J gene TRBJ2-2; D unclear. The germline V gene encodes CDR1 GTSNPN and CDR2 SVGIG (reference sequence). The CDR3 has 14 amino acids. DNA for the CDR3: TGTGCATCCCCATCAGGACCGACCACCGGGGAGCTGTTTTTT. This sequence encodes CASPSGPTTGELFF.

The chain employs TRBV6-1 and TRBJ1-5; D call uncertain. Trimming left V 0 bases short and J 5 bases short, with 8 bases between. The CDR3 length is 14 residues. The V gene's germline CDR1 is MNHNS and CDR2 SASEGT. Written as DNA, the CDR3 is TGTGCCAGCAGTGAAGCTTCCAGGTATCAGCCCCAGCATTTT. It yields the protein CASSEASRYQPQHF.

This sequence joins TRBV28 and TRBJ2-2; D possibly matches TRBD1 or TRBD2 (5 bases each). CDR1 is MDHEN and CDR2 is SYDVKM in the germline V gene. There are 15 residues in the CDR3. V lost 6 bases and J lost 7, with 18 bases in between. The CDR3 loop is CASSPLRGRFGELFF. CDR3 nucleotides: TGTGCCAGCAGCCCCTTGAGGGGCCGATTCGGGGAGCTGTTTTTT.

This clone was picked up a small number of times. The rearrangement joins TRBV19 to TRBJ1-6; no firm D call. V lost 6 bases and J lost 0, with 9 bases in between. Germline assignment: CDR1 LNHDA and CDR2 SQIVND (reference sequence). This CDR3 has 15 amino acids. CDR3 residues: CASREGSSYNSPLHF. The CDR3 DNA reads TGTGCCAGTAGGGAGGGCAGCTCCTATAATTCACCCCTCCACTTT.

The CDR3 DNA sequence: TGTGCCAGCGCCGGGACCGGCACTGCTAACTATGGCTACACCTTC. Its protein is CASAGTGTANYGYTF. The chain has TRBV18 and TRBJ1-2, with D possibly being TRBD1 (5 bases). V was cut by 8 bases and J by 0 bases, with 16 bases left in between. CDR1 KGHSH and CDR2 LQKENI come from the germline V gene. The CDR3 totals 15 residues.

V and J are TRBV6-2 or TRBV6-3 and TRBJ1-1; D may be TRBD1 (5 bases). The V and J ends lost 4 bases and 5 bases respectively, with 20 bases between them. The CDR3 loop spans 16 amino acids. CDR1 is MNHEY, CDR2 SVGEGT, per germline. The CDR3 region is CASSSPKGAPGTEAFF. The CDR3 DNA is TGTGCCAGCAGTTCCCCCAAAGGGGCGCCGGGGACTGAAGCTTTCTTT.

This rearrangement joins TRBV5-6 to TRBJ1-2, with D perhaps matching TRBD1 (6 bases). The germline CDR1 and CDR2 sequences are SGHDT and YYEEEE. The V gene lost 4 bases and the J gene lost 0 bases, with 19 bases spanning the gap. The CDR3 consists of 17 residues. For the CDR3, the DNA is TGTGCCAGCAGCCCAGACGGGGGGCGTACCTCTAACTATGGCTACACCTTC. Protein product: CASSPDGGRTSNYGYTF.

This chain uses TRBV6-5 with TRBJ2-5; the D is unclear. CDR1 MNHEY and CDR2 SVGAGI come from the germline V gene. The V end lost 3 bases, the J end lost 9 bases, and 20 bases lay between the germline ends. This CDR3 has 15 amino acids. This chain's CDR3 is CASSYGQTAPKAQYF. The CDR3 DNA reads TGTGCCAGCAGTTATGGCCAAACTGCCCCAAAGGCCCAGTACTTC.

The chain is built from TRBV7-2 and TRBJ2-7, with D perhaps TRBD2 (6 bases). The length of the CDR3 is 16 residues. The ends were cut back, 4 bases at V and 1 base at J, with 17 bases in the middle. In germline, CDR1 is SGHTA, CDR2 FQGNSA. In DNA form, the CDR3 reads TGTGCCAGCAGCTGGGTCGGCGGGGCCGGGTCCTACGAGCAGTACGTC. This sequence encodes CASSWVGGAGSYEQYV.

The rearrangement joins TRBV7-9 to TRBJ2-7, with D perhaps TRBD2 (5 bases). Germline V lookup: CDR1 SEHNR, CDR2 FQNEAQ (reference sequence). V lost 3 bases and J lost 3, with 9 bases in between. The CDR3 is made up of 13 amino acids. As DNA, the CDR3 is TGTGCCAGCAGCTTTGGACGGGACTACGAGCAGTACGTC. Amino acid sequence: CASSFGRDYEQYV.

J is TRBJ2-5 and V is TRBV19; no clear D gene. Trimming cost V 5 bases and J 5 bases, with 12 bases left between them. CDR1 LNHDA and CDR2 SQIVND come from the germline V gene (reference sequence). The CDR3 sequence is 13 residues long. CDR3 DNA sequence: TGTGCCAGTAGTCCAGTACGGCGGGAGACCCAGTACTTC. Translation: CASSPVRRETQYF.

A few counts support this clone. The rearrangement links TRBV5-4 to TRBJ2-3, with TRBD2 identical over 9 bases. The CDR3 spans 17 residues. Germline V gives CDR1 SGHNT, CDR2 YYREEE (reference sequence). J gave up 1 base and V 3 bases, and 9 bases lay outside the gene matches. CDR3 bases: TGTGCCAGCAGCTGGGACGGCGCTAGCGGGGGCACAGATACGCAGTATTTT. Translation: CASSWDGASGGTDTQYF.

This clone was seen only once. The CDR3 region is CASSSGPRFYEQYV. The DNA of the CDR3 is TGTGCCAGCAGCTCCGGACCGAGGTTCTACGAGCAGTACGTC. V is TRBV11-2 and J is TRBJ2-7; D is undetermined. The CDR3 is 14 amino acids. Germline CDR1 is SGHAT and CDR2 is FQNNGV. Deletions cut 4 bases from V and 3 bases from J, with 13 bases between.

V is TRBV10-3 and J is TRBJ2-7; TRBD1 aligns across 10 bases. V dropped 8 bases and J dropped 6; count of bases not matched to a gene: 10. Per germline, CDR1 ENHRY and CDR2 SYGVKD. CDR3 length equals 14 residues. The CDR3 loop is CAIASAGTGVEQYF. As DNA, the CDR3 is TGTGCCATCGCCTCAGCCGGGACAGGGGTCGAGCAGTACTTC.

The rearrangement uses TRBV6-5 and TRBJ2-1; no clear D gene. Germline V gives CDR1 MNHEY, CDR2 SVGAGI. Trimming removed 7 bases at V and 2 bases at J, with 15 bases between. CDR3 length equals 15 residues. CDR3 region: CASTIGPNTYNEQFF. The CDR3 coding sequence is TGTGCCAGCACCATCGGACCGAACACCTACAATGAGCAGTTCTTC.

The gene calls are TRBV7-2 and TRBJ1-5; D gene unclear. Germline V gene sequence: CDR1 SGHTA, CDR2 FQGNSA. Trimming pared 6 bases from V and 7 bases from J, leaving 10 bases between. This CDR3 has 12 amino acids. CDR3: CASSLGLQPQHF. CDR3 coding DNA: TGTGCCAGCAGTCTCGGTTTGCAGCCCCAGCATTTT.

The CDR3 reads CASSRRTGGGTEAFF. CDR3 in DNA: TGTGCCAGCAGCCGCCGAACAGGGGGAGGGACTGAAGCTTTCTTT. This sequence joins TRBV11-2 and TRBJ1-1; 8 bases are a match to TRBD1. The germline V gene has CDR1 SGHAT and CDR2 FQNNGV. The CDR3 has 15 residues. V was clipped by 5 bases and J by 5 bases; unmatched bases: 10.

The chain is built from TRBV6-1 and TRBJ1-2; D not certain. Between the trimmed V and J ends, which lost 3 bases and 4 bases, there was a span of 12 bases. Germline V gene data show CDR1 as MNHNS and CDR2 as SASEGT. This CDR3 is built from 14 residues. The CDR3 loop is CASSEVRTSYGYTF. CDR3 nucleotides: TGTGCCAGCAGTGAGGTCCGAACCTCCTATGGCTACACCTTC.

V is TRBV24-1 and J is TRBJ1-1; the D gene is possibly TRBD1 (6 bases). The CDR3 sequence is 17 residues long. V was cut by 2 bases and J by 2 bases, with 17 bases left in between. Per germline, CDR1 KGHDR and CDR2 SFDVKD. The CDR3 coding sequence is TGTGCCACCAGTGATTCGCCCAGGGGAGATGGAAACACTGAAGCTTTCTTT. It yields the protein CATSDSPRGDGNTEAFF.

This clone occurred a few times. This rearrangement joins TRBV7-6 to TRBJ1-5; D is ambiguous. The CDR3 is 12 residues long. V was trimmed by 1 base and J by 4 bases, leaving 2 bases between them. CDR1 and CDR2 (germline): SGHVS, FNYEAQ. CDR3 sequence (DNA): TGTGCCAGCAGCTTAGAGAATCAGCCCCAGCATTTT. This gives the protein CASSLENQPQHF.

This sequence joins TRBV19 and TRBJ1-5; 8 bases align to TRBD1. Germline lookup yields CDR1 LNHDA and CDR2 SQIVND (reference sequence). The trim removed 5 bases at V and 4 bases at J, leaving 10 bases unmatched. The CDR3 extends over 16 amino acids. CDR3 sequence (DNA): TGTGCCAGTAGTCCAAGGACAGGGAGCTTGAATCAGCCCCAGCATTTT. Translating it yields CASSPRTGSLNQPQHF.

This clone was picked up one time. The chain joins TRBV7-9 to TRBJ1-2; TRBD1 agrees at 7 bases. CDR3 length: 17 amino acids. From germline, CDR1 is SEHNR and CDR2 FQNEAQ (reference sequence). Trimming cost V 5 bases and J 1 base; bases outside gene matches: 13. The CDR3 nucleotides are TGTGCCAGCAGCCGGACCTCCGGGACAGAGATTAACTATGGCTACACCTTC. This sequence encodes CASSRTSGTEINYGYTF.

The chain couples TRBV3-1 (or the pseudogene TRBV3-2) to TRBJ2-7, with D perhaps TRBD1 (6 bases). CDR1 and CDR2 from the germline V gene are LGHDT and YNNKEL (reference sequence). Deletions cut 4 bases from V and 3 bases from J, with 16 bases between. This CDR3 is built from 15 residues. CDR3 residues: CASSLDRIGGYEQYF. In nucleotides, the CDR3 is TGTGCCAGCAGCCTCGACAGGATTGGGGGCTACGAGCAGTACTTC.

The count of this clone is one. The rearrangement links TRBV5-4 to TRBJ1-1, with D uncertain. The V gene lost 6 bases and the J gene lost 0 bases, with 15 bases spanning the gap. Per the germline V gene, CDR1 is SGHNT and CDR2 is YYREEE (reference sequence). The CDR3 spans 15 residues. The DNA for the CDR3 is TGTGCCAGCACCACGACCCAGATGATGAACACTGAAGCTTTCTTT. Encoded protein: CASTTTQMMNTEAFF.

The chain uses TRBV25-1 and TRBJ2-2, with 11 bases identical to TRBD2. The CDR3 totals 15 residues. The V segment lost 5 bases and the J segment 4 bases; nucleotides outside the gene matches: 3. Per the germline V gene, CDR1 is MGHDK and CDR2 is SYGVNS. This CDR3 reads CASSSTSGATGELFF. The CDR3 DNA reads TGTGCCAGCAGTTCGACTAGCGGGGCCACCGGGGAGCTGTTTTTT.